This TCR beta chain was captured by sequencing in a study of regulatory T cells in long-lasting Graves disease. Findings and limits, study-wide: TCR diversity in persistent Graves' patients was below that of newly diagnosed ones.

The authors built TCR beta libraries using iRepertoire HTBI primers and Arm-PCR of CDR3 regions. TCRdb called the multiplex PCR reads again in MiXCR, with one record for every CDR3 protein. The data show hundreds of thousands of distinct CDR3 sequences, with approximately 15% seen just once and around 19% held by the top ten. This clonotype was seen at least ten times. Antigen unknown. The V gene's germline CDR1 is MNHEY and CDR2 SMNVEV (reference sequence). V was shortened by 6 bases and J by 0 bases, with 12 bases between the two germline ends. The CDR3 runs to 15 residues. Time point in this sample: newly diagnosed GD, antithyroid drugs for less than 3 months. PBMCs were the source of the RNA used for TCR sequencing. This same sample was also part of a study on T cells in Graves' hyperthyroidism and ophthalmopathy.

The specimen was peripheral blood mononuclear cells (PBMCs), collected at new diagnosis, from a patient treated with antithyroid drugs. The TCR sequence derives from a woman in her thirties with Graves disease. This sequence joins TRBV27 and TRBJ2-1; D remains ambiguous. DNA of the CDR3: TGTGCCAGCAGGCAACAAGCGAGCTCCTACAATGAGCAGTTCTTC. Its translation is CASRQQASSYNEQFF.